The 6 T cell receptor beta chains below come from one sample, sequenced in a study of cytomegalovirus exposure and HLA in healthy donors. Amplification used 60 Vbeta primers and 13 Jbeta primers. Only in-frame clones appear in the TCRdb table, and some are missing; sequencing was by immunoSEQ multiplex PCR. This sample carries fewer than 200,000 clones, about 10% of them seen once, and the ten largest clones take approximately 1.4%. The sample comprised PBMCs. These receptors all stem from a woman aged 30 to 39 in good health and CMV-seropositive.

This clone appeared a few times. The chain joins TRBV7-7 to TRBJ2-2, with D perhaps TRBD2 (6 bases). Germline lookup yields CDR1 SSHAT and CDR2 FNYEAQ (reference sequence). V gave up 5 bases and J gave up 4 bases, with 14 bases separating them. CDR3 length equals 15 residues. As DNA, the CDR3 is TGTGCCAGCAGCAACGGGGGTCGTGTCACCGGGGAGCTGTTTTTT. Its protein product is CASSNGGRVTGELFF. Complete variable domain (other parts from reference TRBV7-7 and TRBJ2-2): GAGVSQSPRYKVTKRGQDVTLRCDPISSHATLYWYQQALGQGPEFLTYFNYEAQPDKSGLPSDRFSAERPEGSISTLTIQRTEQRDSAMYRCASSNGGRVTGELFFGEGSRLTVL.

This rearrangement joins TRBV18 to TRBJ1-1, with 7 bases matching TRBD1. There are 17 residues in the CDR3. V shed 3 bases, J shed 0 bases, and the junction held 10 bases outside the gene matches. Germline CDR1 and CDR2: KGHSH and LQKENI. CDR3 nucleotide sequence: TGTGCCAGCTCACCCTCAGGGGGTCTCAACCTGAACACTGAAGCTTTCTTT. It is translated as CASSPSGGLNLNTEAFF.

V usage is TRBV7-8 and J usage is TRBJ2-7; weak D call: TRBD2 (6 bases). The germline V gene encodes CDR1 SGHVS and CDR2 FQNEAQ. There are 16 residues in the CDR3. The V gene lost 5 bases and the J gene lost 0 bases, with 17 bases spanning the gap. CDR3: CASSRGKQYLSYEQYF. In nucleotides, the CDR3 is TGTGCCAGCAGCCGGGGGAAACAGTACCTCTCCTACGAGCAGTACTTC.

V and J are TRBV7-9 and TRBJ2-7, with D tentatively TRBD2 (5 bases). The CDR3 loop spans 11 amino acids. V was cut by 5 bases and J by 5 bases, with 7 bases left in between. The germline gives CDR1 SEHNR, CDR2 FQNEAQ (reference sequence). DNA of the CDR3: TGTGCCAGCAGCGCCGGGGACGAGCAGTACTTC. Translation: CASSAGDEQYF.

This clone was seen more than once but under ten times. The rearrangement joins TRBV10-1 to TRBJ2-1, with 11 bases lining up with TRBD2. The germline CDR1 and CDR2 sequences are WNHNN and SYGVQD (reference sequence). Losses at the gene ends were 2 bases for V and 11 bases for J; bases not matched to a gene: 5. The CDR3 is 14 residues long. CDR3 sequence reads: CASSEGSGRAKQFF. CDR3 sequence (DNA): TGCGCCAGCAGTGAGGGTAGCGGGAGGGCGAAGCAGTTCTTC.

The chain's CDR3 is CAWSVPPTEPNYGYTF. The CDR3 DNA is TGTGCCTGGAGTGTTCCCCCAACAGAGCCTAACTATGGCTACACCTTC. The rearrangement joins TRBV30 to TRBJ1-2; D gene uncertain. CDR1 GTSNPN and CDR2 SVGIG come from the germline V gene (reference sequence). The ends were cut back, 0 bases at V and 0 bases at J, with 14 bases in the middle. The CDR3 has 16 residues.